This T cell receptor (beta chain) was identified in a study of T-cell reconstitution after alpha-beta-depleted transplantation in children (dated by TCRdb to the mid-2010s). Study-wide context: Using TCR repertoire profiling, the study quantitatively followed how T-cell immune reconstitution unfolded in children after TCRalphabeta/CD19-depleted allogeneic hematopoietic cell transplantation.

Note on this clonotype: The specificity of this receptor is unknown. No base quality information exists; no much larger clone differs at one position.

Inclusive of the bounding cysteine and phenylalanine, the CDR3 is 13 residues long. Only the CDR3 DNA is retained, 39 bases long and in frame from the first base. CDR1 and CDR2 are drawn from the germline V gene: MGHDK, SYGVNS. V and J lose 7 bases and 4 bases, and a span of 10 bases separates them. To prepare the library, PCR was applied. The sequencing machine was an Illumina HiSeq 2500. TCR libraries were prepared with molecular barcoding, using unique molecular identifiers to normalize TCRbeta repertoire quantification. The public reads were reanalyzed by TCRdb: fastp trimming at Q25, MiXCR alignment, in-frame beta chains only. One record per CDR3 amino acid sequence lists the most common genes and DNA. Across this sample there are approximately 520,000 distinct CDR3 sequences, with around a third seen only once. The leading ten clones occupy approximately 2.3% of the sample.

The source was PBMCs from the stem cell graft donor, collected from the stem cell graft. This sequence uses TRBV25-1 and TRBJ2-2, with no confidently assigned D gene. This clonotype was sampled from a human donor who donated a stem cell graft to a child with aplastic anemia. For the CDR3, the sequence is CASKQLITGELFF. The sequenced DNA is TGTGCCAGCAAGCAACTGATCACCGGGGAGCTGTTTTTT.